This TCR beta chain was documented in a study of T cell changes during pregnancy in multiple sclerosis. The CDR3 spans 13 residues. The trim removed 4 bases at V and 5 bases at J, leaving 4 bases unmatched. Germline values: CDR1 GTSNPN, CDR2 SVGIG (reference sequence). The assay was immunoSEQ multiplex PCR, and TCRdb's table has in-frame clones only and misses some. In the table there are fewer than 70,000 clones, around nine tenths of which are singletons. The chain employs TRBV30 and TRBJ1-4; 7 positions match TRBD1. The receptor comes from a human donor whose cells served as feeder cells for cultures in a pregnancy study. The sequencing input was peripheral blood from another person, used as feeder cells. This CDR3 is CAWNRGGNEKLFF. The CDR3 DNA reads as TGTGCCTGGAACAGGGGTGGGAATGAAAAACTGTTTTTT.